This TCR beta chain was sequenced for a study of low-dose radiotherapy and immunotherapy resistance in tumors. Study-wide background: 1 Gy per fraction was delivered to Cohort 2 every two weeks, for 13 Gy total over 26 weeks. Intravenous cyclophosphamide 200 mg/m2 was given every two weeks, one day before radiation and immunotherapy.

Noted time point: after trial treatment. Treatment noted: LDRT plus nivolumab, ipilimumab, low-dose cyclophosphamide and aspirin (RACIN trial). cDNA synthesis used a TRAV/TRBV-specific primer set for both chains. The PCR that amplified TCRs ran for around 22 cycles, relying on a constant-region primer and a V-primer adapter. Using its own MiXCR run on the reads, TCRdb lists one record per CDR3 protein. There are under 75,000 distinct CDR3 sequences in the sample; 23% occur only once, and 6.7% lies in the top ten. Ten or more counts support this clonotype. V shed 7 bases and J shed 6 bases, with 19 bases lying between them. The CDR3 sequence is 14 residues long. Germline loops: CDR1 SQVTM, CDR2 ANQGSEA.

The sequence came from a male donor with prostate cancer. The chain joins TRBV29-1 to TRBJ2-1, with D maybe TRBD1 (5 bases). The sequenced sample was PBMCs, obtained after low-dose radiotherapy plus immunotherapy. CDR3 sequence: CSGRQPLPGNEQFF. Here the CDR3 DNA reads TGCAGCGGACGACAGCCACTCCCGGGCAATGAGCAGTTCTTC.